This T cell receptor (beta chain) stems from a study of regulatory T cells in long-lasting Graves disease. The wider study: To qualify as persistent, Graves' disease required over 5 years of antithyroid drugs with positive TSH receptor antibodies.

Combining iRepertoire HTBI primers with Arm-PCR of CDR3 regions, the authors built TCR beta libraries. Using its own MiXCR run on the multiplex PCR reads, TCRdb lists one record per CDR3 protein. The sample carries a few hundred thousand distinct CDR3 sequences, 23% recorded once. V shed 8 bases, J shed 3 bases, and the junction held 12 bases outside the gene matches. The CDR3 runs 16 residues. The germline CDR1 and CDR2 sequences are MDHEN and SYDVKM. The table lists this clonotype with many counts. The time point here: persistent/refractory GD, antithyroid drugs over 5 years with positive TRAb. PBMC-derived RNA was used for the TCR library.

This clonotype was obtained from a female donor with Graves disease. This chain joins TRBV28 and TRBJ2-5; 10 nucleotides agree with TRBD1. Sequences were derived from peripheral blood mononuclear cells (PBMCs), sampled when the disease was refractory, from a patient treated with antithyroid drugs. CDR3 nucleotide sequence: TGTGCCAGCCAACCATCGGGACAGGGGTCCGAAGAGACCCAGTACTTC. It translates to CASQPSGQGSEETQYF. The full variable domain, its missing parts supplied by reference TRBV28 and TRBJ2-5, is DVKVTQSSRYLVKRTGEKVFLECVQDMDHENMFWYRQDPGLGLRLIYFSYDVKMKEKGDIPEGYSVSREKKERFSLILESASTNQTSMYLCASQPSGQGSEETQYFGPGTRLLVL.